Each of the 27 T cell receptor beta chains below was sequenced from the same sample in a study of lymphopenia after photon versus proton radiotherapy. Libraries were prepared by immunoSEQ multiplex PCR; TCRdb keeps only in-frame clonotypes and omits some of them. The sample contains approximately 25,000 clones, roughly 85% of which appear only once. The sequencing used peripheral blood, collected from a patient treated with proton-based radiotherapy. The origin of the receptors is a woman in her 70s with pancreatic cancer.

V gene TRBV19 combines with J gene TRBJ2-3, with 7 bases lining up with TRBD1. V trimming: 3 bases; J trimming: 1 base; junction bases outside the gene matches: 1. Germline values: CDR1 LNHDA, CDR2 SQIVND (reference sequence). This CDR3 comprises 14 residues. The CDR3 region has the DNA TGTGCCAGTAGTATTGGACAGGGCACAGATACGCAGTATTTT. Translating gives CASSIGQGTDTQYF.

This clone showed up just a few times. The chain joins TRBV4-1 to TRBJ2-7, with TRBD2 as a possible D gene (6 bases). The CDR3 is made up of 15 amino acids. CDR1 and CDR2 from the germline V gene are MGHRA and YSYEKL. V lost 3 bases, J lost 2 bases, and 14 bases lay in between. The CDR3 sequence is CASSQPSRGTYEQYF. The CDR3 DNA is TGCGCCAGCAGCCAGCCAAGCCGGGGGACCTACGAGCAGTACTTC.

This rearrangement joins TRBV7-2 to TRBJ1-3, with a tentative D call TRBD1 (5 bases). Trimming took off 5 bases at V and 0 bases at J, with 17 bases between the two ends. Germline values: CDR1 SGHTA, CDR2 FQGNSA. This CDR3 comprises 17 residues. The CDR3 DNA follows: TGTGCCAGCAGCGTACAGGAACAGGCTTACTCTGGAAACACCATATATTTT. Translating gives CASSVQEQAYSGNTIYF.

The genes are TRBV11-1 and TRBJ2-7; weak D call: TRBD1 (5 bases). V lost 6 bases to trimming and J lost 3 bases, with 9 bases between them. The germline CDR1 and CDR2 sequences are SGHAT and FQDESV (reference sequence). CDR3 size: 12 residues. CDR3 sequence: CASSTDSYEQYF. The CDR3 bases are TGTGCCAGCAGTACCGACAGCTACGAGCAGTACTTC.

This clone was seen only a few times. J is TRBJ2-7 and V is TRBV27; D perhaps matches TRBD1 (6 bases). This CDR3 has 15 residues. Looked up from germline, CDR1 is MNHEY and CDR2 is SMNVEV (reference sequence). V was trimmed by 5 bases and J by 4 bases, leaving 18 bases between them. The CDR3: CASSPNLGHQYEQYF. CDR3 sequence (DNA): TGTGCCAGCAGTCCGAATTTGGGACACCAATACGAGCAGTACTTC.

The chain couples TRBV7-9 to TRBJ2-3; D not resolved. The germline V gene has CDR1 SEHNR and CDR2 FQNEAQ (reference sequence). The CDR3 runs 14 residues. Between the trimmed V and J ends, which lost 1 base and 3 bases, there was a span of 8 bases. The CDR3 bases are TGTGCCAGCAGCTTAGATAAGGGAACAGATACGCAGTATTTT. Translating it yields CASSLDKGTDTQYF.

CDR3 sequence: CAWSQGTERYGYTF. CDR3 bases: TGTGCCTGGAGTCAAGGGACAGAACGCTATGGCTACACCTTC. The chain uses TRBV30 and TRBJ1-2; 7 bases line up with TRBD1. Per the germline V gene, CDR1 is GTSNPN and CDR2 is SVGIG (reference sequence). Losses at the gene ends were 2 bases for V and 4 bases for J; bases not matched to a gene: 7. The CDR3 has 14 amino acids.

The V call is TRBV9, the J call TRBJ2-6; TRBD1 is a possible D gene (6 bases). The CDR3 extends over 16 amino acids. Germline V lookup: CDR1 SGDLS, CDR2 YYNGEE. V was trimmed by 3 bases and J by 1 base, leaving 11 bases between them. The CDR3 reads CASSGRQVSGANVLTF. The CDR3 DNA sequence: TGTGCCAGCAGCGGTCGACAGGTATCTGGGGCCAACGTCCTGACTTTC.

The CDR3 loop reads CASSLDRVYNEQFF. The CDR3 nucleotides read TGTGCCAGCAGTTTGGACAGGGTCTACAATGAGCAGTTCTTC. The chain combines TRBV27 with TRBJ2-1; 8 bases line up with TRBD1. With V trimmed by 3 bases and J by 3 bases, 1 base remained unmatched. Germline loops: CDR1 MNHEY, CDR2 SMNVEV (reference sequence). The CDR3 runs to 14 residues.

This chain uses TRBV6-5 with TRBJ2-7, with 7 bases matching TRBD1. V shed 3 bases, J shed 2 bases, and the junction held 7 bases outside the gene matches. Germline V CDR1 and CDR2: MNHEY, SVGAGI. The CDR3 is 15 amino acids. CDR3: CASSYSGQDAYEQYF. In DNA, the CDR3 is TGTGCCAGCAGTTATTCAGGACAGGATGCCTACGAGCAGTACTTC.

The chain has TRBV9 and TRBJ2-3; 16 positions agree with TRBD2. The CDR3 contains 17 residues. The ends lost 0 bases at V and 4 bases at J; junction bases unmatched: 2. Germline lookup yields CDR1 SGDLS and CDR2 YYNGEE. The CDR3 sequence: CASSVVGLAGGADTQYF. In nucleotides, the CDR3 is TGTGCCAGCAGCGTAGTGGGACTAGCGGGAGGGGCAGATACGCAGTATTTT. Together with reference TRBV9 and TRBJ2-3, the CDR3 gives the full variable domain: DSGVTQTPKHLITATGQRVTLRCSPRSGDLSVYWYQQSLDQGLQFLIQYYNGEERAKGNILERFSAQQFPDLHSELNLSSLELGDSALYFCASSVVGLAGGADTQYFGPGTRLTVL.

V gene TRBV11-2 combines with J gene TRBJ2-5; D possibly corresponds to TRBD2 (6 bases). Germline CDR1 and CDR2: SGHAT and FQNNGV. This CDR3 is built from 14 residues. Trimming took off 1 base at V and 4 bases at J, with 10 bases between the two ends. CDR3 loop: CASSLVEGGETQYF. The CDR3 DNA is TGTGCCAGCAGCTTAGTGGAGGGAGGAGAGACCCAGTACTTC.

This sequence joins TRBV11-2 and TRBJ1-1; possibly TRBD1 for D (5 bases). The germline V gene has CDR1 SGHAT and CDR2 FQNNGV. This CDR3 has 13 amino acids. V was clipped by 2 bases and J by 7 bases, with 11 bases between them. The CDR3 loop reads CASSLWRDGEAFF. In nucleotides, the CDR3 is TGTGCCAGCAGCTTATGGCGGGACGGTGAAGCTTTCTTT.

In its sample, this clone was seen a few times. The chain carries TRBV28 and TRBJ1-2; TRBD1 is a possible D gene (5 bases). The CDR3 is made up of 17 amino acids. V lost 6 bases and J lost 3, with 23 bases in between. Germline V lookup: CDR1 MDHEN, CDR2 SYDVKM. The CDR3 spells CASRTGDSILSDYGYTF. The CDR3 DNA reads TGTGCCAGCAGAACGGGGGACTCCATCCTTAGTGACTATGGCTACACCTTC.

The rearrangement uses TRBV5-1 and TRBJ1-3; D remains unclear. Trimming took 1 base from V and 0 from J, leaving 14 bases between them. This CDR3 comprises 17 residues. CDR1 is SGHRS and CDR2 is YFSETQ in the germline V gene. CDR3 sequence: CASSLNSAVNSGNTIYF. CDR3 DNA sequence: TGCGCCAGCAGCTTGAACTCGGCGGTAAACTCTGGAAACACCATATATTTT.

The V gene is TRBV7-2, the J gene TRBJ1-5; D gene uncertain. This CDR3 has 13 amino acids. Germline lookup yields CDR1 SGHTA and CDR2 FQGNSA. V was pared by 4 bases and J by 5 bases, with 9 bases between. The CDR3 nucleotides are TGTGCCAGCAGCTCCCAAACAGATCAGCCCCAGCATTTT. Amino acid sequence: CASSSQTDQPQHF.

V is TRBV15 and J is TRBJ2-7; D possibly corresponds to TRBD2 (6 bases). The V gene's germline CDR1 is LNHNV and CDR2 YYDKDF (reference sequence). Trimming cost V 0 bases and J 6 bases, with 12 bases left between them. The CDR3 runs 14 residues. The CDR3 DNA follows: TGTGCCACCAGCAGAGATCGGGGGTGGGGCGAGCAGTACTTC. Translated, it gives CATSRDRGWGEQYF.

The chain carries TRBV6-5 and TRBJ1-5; TRBD1 aligns across 7 bases. Germline V gives CDR1 MNHEY, CDR2 SVGAGI. This CDR3 region has 15 residues. Trimming removed 4 bases from V and 6 bases from J; junction bases left unmatched: 9. For the CDR3, the DNA is TGTGCCAGCAGTTGGACCAGGGGGGCATCTCAGCCCCAGCATTTT. Amino acid sequence: CASSWTRGASQPQHF.

CDR3 residues: CSVPRLGFSGSSYNEQFF. The CDR3 DNA reads TGCAGCGTCCCCCGGCTCGGGTTTAGCGGGAGCTCCTACAATGAGCAGTTCTTC. This chain connects TRBV29-1 to TRBJ2-1; TRBD2 matches 9 bases. CDR1 is SQVTM and CDR2 is ANQGSEA in the germline V gene. V was pared by 6 bases and J by 0 bases, with 15 bases of the junction left unmatched. This CDR3 comprises 18 residues.

A note on this clone: This same CDR3 is encoded by further DNA sequences in the sample. The V call is TRBV2, the J call TRBJ2-1; 13 positions match TRBD2. The V and J ends lost 6 bases and 4 bases, in that order; junction bases with no gene match: 12. CDR1 SNHLY and CDR2 FYNNEI come from the germline V gene. The CDR3 length is 18 residues. The CDR3 nucleotides read TGTGCCAGCAGGCCCGGACGAACTAGCGGGGGGGGATACAATGAGCAGTTCTTC. Translated, it gives CASRPGRTSGGGYNEQFF.

The gene calls are TRBV20-1 and TRBJ2-1, with D uncertain. With 0 bases removed from V and 10 bases from J, the gap between germline ends came to 7 bases. The CDR3 has 11 amino acids. Germline V gene lookup returns CDR1 DFQATT and CDR2 SNEGSKA (reference sequence). The CDR3 protein is CSARDVREQFF. CDR3 in DNA: TGCAGTGCTAGAGATGTGAGAGAGCAGTTCTTC.

The chain has TRBV7-9 and TRBJ1-6; tentative D call: TRBD1 (5 bases). The CDR3 is 16 amino acids. V lost 5 bases and J lost 1, with 12 bases in between. CDR1 is SEHNR, CDR2 FQNEAQ, per germline (reference sequence). The CDR3 region has the DNA TGTGCCAGCAGCCCCGGGGGGAGTTCCTATAATTCACCCCTCCACTTT. Its protein product is CASSPGGSSYNSPLHF. Based on the CDR3 plus reference TRBV7-9 and TRBJ1-6, the full variable domain is DTGVSQNPRHKITKRGQNVTFRCDPISEHNRLYWYRQTLGQGPEFLTYFQNEAQLEKSRLLSDRFSAERPKGSFSTLEIQRTEQGDSAMYLCASSPGGSSYNSPLHFGNGTRLTVT.

CDR3: CASIGTVNTEAFF. The CDR3 bases are TGCGCCAGCATCGGGACGGTGAACACTGAAGCTTTCTTT. This chain links TRBV10-1 with TRBJ1-1, with D possibly matching TRBD1 (5 bases). Trimming removed 7 bases from V and 0 bases from J, with 9 bases in between. The CDR3 has 13 amino acids. In germline, CDR1 is WNHNN, CDR2 SYGVQD (reference sequence).

The CDR3, as DNA: TGTGCCAGCAGCTTTAGCGGTAATGAGCAGTTCTTC. Amino acid sequence: CASSFSGNEQFF. The genes are TRBV7-6 and TRBJ2-1, with a possible D match to TRBD2 (6 bases). V lost 3 bases and J lost 7, with 7 bases in between. The CDR3 contains 12 residues. The germline V gene has CDR1 SGHVS and CDR2 FNYEAQ.

In this sample, this clone turned up a few times. The chain links TRBV28 to TRBJ1-2; D is uncertain. With 1 base removed from V and 8 bases from J, the gap between germline ends came to 17 bases. This CDR3 contains 15 residues. Germline lookup yields CDR1 MDHEN and CDR2 SYDVKM. This CDR3 is CASSLSSGESGGYTF. The CDR3 DNA reads TGTGCCAGCAGTTTATCGTCAGGAGAGTCTGGAGGCTACACCTTC.

V usage is TRBV9 and J usage is TRBJ2-2; D is possibly TRBD1 (5 bases). Trimming shortened V by 0 bases and J by 2 bases, and 8 bases separated the two germline ends. The CDR3 length is 15 residues. Germline V gives CDR1 SGDLS, CDR2 YYNGEE. Written as DNA, the CDR3 is TGTGCCAGCAGCGTAGTAGACAGTAACACCGGGGAGCTGTTTTTT. It encodes CASSVVDSNTGELFF.

The rearrangement uses TRBV5-6 and TRBJ2-6; D perhaps matches TRBD1 (6 bases). CDR3 length: 18 amino acids. CDR1 SGHDT and CDR2 YYEEEE come from the germline V gene. V was trimmed by 0 bases and J by 0 bases, leaving 13 bases between them. CDR3 sequence: CASSLVGQGSSGANVLTF. The CDR3 DNA reads TGTGCCAGCAGCTTGGTGGGACAAGGAAGCTCTGGGGCCAACGTCCTGACTTTC.